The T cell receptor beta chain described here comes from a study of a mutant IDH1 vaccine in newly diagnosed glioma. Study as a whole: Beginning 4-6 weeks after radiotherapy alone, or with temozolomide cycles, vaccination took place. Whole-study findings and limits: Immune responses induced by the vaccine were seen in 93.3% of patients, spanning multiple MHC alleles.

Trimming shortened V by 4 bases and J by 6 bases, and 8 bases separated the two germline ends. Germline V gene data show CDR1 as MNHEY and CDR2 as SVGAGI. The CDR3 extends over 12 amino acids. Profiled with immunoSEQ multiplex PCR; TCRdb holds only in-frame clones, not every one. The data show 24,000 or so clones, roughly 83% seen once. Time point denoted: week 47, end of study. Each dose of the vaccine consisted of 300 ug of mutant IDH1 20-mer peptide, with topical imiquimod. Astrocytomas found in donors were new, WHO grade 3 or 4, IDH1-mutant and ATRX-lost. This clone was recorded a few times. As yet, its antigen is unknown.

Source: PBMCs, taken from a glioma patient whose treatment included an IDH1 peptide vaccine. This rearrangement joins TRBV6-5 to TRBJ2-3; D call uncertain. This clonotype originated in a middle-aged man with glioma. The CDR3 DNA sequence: TGTGCCAGCAGTTCCGGTTACGATACGCAGTATTTT. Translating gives CASSSGYDTQYF.